This TCR beta chain was obtained from a study of metastatic and nonmetastatic thyroid tumors. Thyroid surgery was performed in patients who had received no treatment beforehand. This clone was detected ten times or more. Germline loops: CDR1 LGHDT, CDR2 YNNKEL (reference sequence). V was pared by 9 bases and J by 6 bases, with 6 bases of the junction left unmatched. The CDR3 contains 13 residues. TCRdb recomputed clones from the PCR reads via MiXCR. The table includes about 27,000 clones, around 17% detected once. The origin of this receptor is a male donor with papillary thyroid cancer or a benign thyroid nodule (not recorded which). Some clones in this sample may be carry-over from other donors' samples. The material sequenced was blood. This chain connects TRBV3-1 to TRBJ2-1, with 9 positions matching TRBD2. CDR3 region: CASRLAEGNEQFF. CDR3 nucleotides: TGTGCCAGTCGACTAGCGGAAGGCAATGAGCAGTTCTTC.